The clone carrying this T cell receptor beta chain was seen a single time. The data were obtained in a study of T cell changes during pregnancy in multiple sclerosis. Germline lookup yields CDR1 LNHDA and CDR2 SQIVND (reference sequence). CDR3 length: 19 residues. The trim removed 2 bases at V and 0 bases at J, leaving 15 bases unmatched. TCRdb keeps only in-frame clones here, not all; method: immunoSEQ multiplex PCR. The data contain nearly 110,000 clones, around 92% of them singletons. The sequence derives from a female donor in good health, enrolled as a control in a pregnancy study. The sequences come from peripheral blood, collected in the third trimester of pregnancy. The chain combines TRBV19 with TRBJ2-7; the match to TRBD2 covers 8 bases. CDR3 loop: CASSIIPPTSSGLSYEQYF. In nucleotides, the CDR3 is TGTGCCAGTAGTATAATACCACCCACCTCTAGCGGGCTCTCCTACGAGCAGTACTTC. The full variable domain, rest sourced from reference TRBV19 and TRBJ2-7, is DGGITQSPKYLFRKEGQNVTLSCEQNLNHDAMYWYRQDPGQGLRLIYYSQIVNDFQKGDIAEGYSVSREKKESFPLTVTSAQKNPTAFYLCASSIIPPTSSGLSYEQYFGPGTRLTVT.